This T cell receptor (beta chain) was sequenced in a study of OX40 agonist ivuxolimab in advanced cancers. For the study at large: Patients were dosed with the agonistic anti-OX40 (CD134) antibody ivuxolimab. Patients receiving dose escalation had hepatocellular carcinoma, melanoma, renal cell or head and neck cancer. Study-wide results and caveats: Within 6 weeks, CD4+ and CD8+ blood T cells expanded clonally at 0.1 to 3.0 mg/kg. Mean expanded clone counts were higher in CD8+ than CD4+ T cells.

A note on this clone: Its specificity is unknown.

Generated by immunoSEQ multiplex PCR, the TCRdb table keeps only in-frame clones and is missing some. The sample records about 33,000 clones, about 74% being singletons. This CDR3 is 14 amino acids long. With 0 bases removed from V and 7 bases from J, the gap between germline ends came to 9 bases. Per the germline V gene, CDR1 is WNHNN and CDR2 is SYGVQD (reference sequence). This clonotype was sampled from an adult with an advanced solid tumor such as melanoma, head and neck, liver or kidney cancer. The sequences come from CD4+ or CD8+ T cells sorted from blood, collected in a trial of the OX40 agonist ivuxolimab. The rearrangement links TRBV10-1 to TRBJ1-4; D ambiguous. The CDR3 DNA is TGCGCCAGCAGTGAGTCCGTATTAGGTGAAAAACTGTTTTTT. Amino acid sequence: CASSESVLGEKLFF.